These 18 T cell receptor beta chains originate from one sample sequenced in a study of technical replicates of blood from a few donors. Using immunoSEQ multiplex PCR, the repertoire was profiled, and TCRdb retains in-frame clones only, with some absent. The sample contains 56,000 or so clones, approximately 92% of which appear only once. The specimen sequenced was PBMCs. These TCRs come from a human donor in good health. Some clones in this sample may be carry-over from other donors' samples.

The sample holds one count of this clone. The chain has TRBV2 and TRBJ1-6; D remains unclear. The ends were cut back, 7 bases at V and 5 bases at J, with 15 bases in the middle. CDR1 and CDR2 from the germline V gene are SNHLY and FYNNEI. The CDR3 runs to 15 residues. CDR3 residues: CASMIKQWDNSPLHF. Here the CDR3 DNA reads TGTGCCAGCATGATCAAACAGTGGGATAATTCACCCCTCCACTTT.

The gene calls are TRBV7-9 and TRBJ2-3; D unclear. CDR1 SEHNR and CDR2 FQNEAQ come from the germline V gene (reference sequence). V lost 2 bases and J lost 3, with 3 bases in between. This CDR3 has 12 amino acids. The CDR3 nucleotides are TGTGCCAGCAGCTTAATAACAGATACGCAGTATTTT. This codes for CASSLITDTQYF.

The chain has TRBV6-5 and TRBJ2-1, with D possibly TRBD1 on 6 matching bases. This CDR3 is 13 amino acids long. With 0 bases removed from V and 8 bases from J, the gap between germline ends came to 8 bases. Germline loops: CDR1 MNHEY, CDR2 SVGAGI. In nucleotides, the CDR3 is TGTGCCAGCAGTTACTCGAGGGGGTATGAGCAGTTCTTC. Its translation: CASSYSRGYEQFF.

The rearrangement links TRBV10-3 to TRBJ2-5; tentatively, D is TRBD1 (6 bases). The V end lost 3 bases, the J end lost 1 base, and 6 bases lay between the germline ends. This CDR3 region has 13 residues. Per germline, CDR1 ENHRY and CDR2 SYGVKD. This chain's CDR3 is CAISDRGQETQYF. The CDR3 nucleotides read TGTGCCATCAGTGACAGGGGCCAAGAGACCCAGTACTTC.

This chain links TRBV5-1 with TRBJ1-1; D possibly corresponds to TRBD1 (5 bases). The germline V and J ends were trimmed by 2 bases and 1 base, with 6 bases remaining between them. The germline CDR1 and CDR2 sequences are SGHRS and YFSETQ. This CDR3 comprises 13 residues. The CDR3 nucleotides read TGCGCCAGCAGCTTTGACAGGAACACTGAAGCTTTCTTT. Translated, it gives CASSFDRNTEAFF.

This chain connects TRBV29-1 to TRBJ1-3; the D gene is possibly TRBD1 (5 bases). The length of the CDR3 is 16 residues. Germline lookup yields CDR1 SQVTM and CDR2 ANQGSEA. V lost 6 bases, J lost 1 base, and 19 bases lay in between. The CDR3 loop reads CSVDPTGSISGNTIYF. The DNA for the CDR3 is TGCAGCGTAGACCCCACAGGTAGCATATCTGGAAACACCATATATTTT.

The chain couples TRBV6-1 to TRBJ2-5, with D maybe TRBD1 (6 bases). This CDR3 is 14 amino acids long. CDR1 and CDR2 (germline): MNHNS, SASEGT. V was pared by 6 bases and J by 4 bases, with 15 bases between. The CDR3, as DNA: TGTGCCAGCAGATGGACAGCCCAAGCAGAGACCCAGTACTTC. This codes for CASRWTAQAETQYF.

The chain is built from TRBV7-2 and TRBJ1-5; no clear D gene. The CDR3 covers 16 residues. Per the germline V gene, CDR1 is SGHTA and CDR2 is FQGNSA. V lost 1 base and J 2 bases, leaving 12 bases between the germline ends. The CDR3: CASSLEGGYGNQPQHF. The CDR3 nucleotides are TGTGCCAGCAGCTTAGAGGGAGGGTATGGCAATCAGCCCCAGCATTTT.

This sequence joins TRBV7-9 and TRBJ1-1; maybe TRBD1 (5 bases). In germline, CDR1 is SEHNR, CDR2 FQNEAQ (reference sequence). V dropped 3 bases and J dropped 5 bases, with 16 bases sitting between them. The CDR3 extends over 15 amino acids. The CDR3 DNA follows: TGTGCCAGCAGCTTCTTCGGGGGTTACGAGACTGAAGCTTTCTTT. Encoded protein: CASSFFGGYETEAFF.

The chain is built from TRBV14 and TRBJ2-7; D call uncertain. From germline, CDR1 is SGHDN and CDR2 FVKESK. V gave up 3 bases and J gave up 2 bases, with 14 bases separating them. This CDR3 has 15 residues. CDR3 region: CASSQRHPVPYEQYF. The CDR3, as DNA: TGTGCCAGCAGCCAGAGGCACCCAGTACCCTACGAGCAGTACTTC.

CDR3 loop: CSVGIQTFKRASASEAFF. CDR3 sequence (DNA): TGCAGCGTTGGGATACAAACGTTTAAGCGGGCTAGCGCCTCTGAAGCTTTCTTT. This chain connects TRBV29-1 to TRBJ1-1, with unresolved D. This CDR3 contains 18 residues. Germline assignment: CDR1 SQVTM and CDR2 ANQGSEA. V lost 4 bases and J lost 6, with 30 bases in between.

V and J are TRBV5-8 and TRBJ1-6; D gene ambiguous. The CDR3 consists of 13 residues. Germline assignment: CDR1 SGHTS and CDR2 YDEGEE. V lost 3 bases to trimming and J lost 9 bases, with 10 bases between them. CDR3: CASSSRHLSPLHF. The DNA of the CDR3 is TGTGCCAGCAGCTCGAGACACCTTTCACCCCTCCACTTT.

The V gene is TRBV7-3, the J gene TRBJ1-3; D possibly corresponds to TRBD1 (6 bases). CDR1 and CDR2 from the germline V gene are SGHTA and FQGTGA. V lost 1 base, J lost 3 bases, and 10 bases lay in between. This CDR3 comprises 15 residues. CDR3 coding DNA: TGTGCCAGCAGCTTAAAGGGGGGGCTTGGAAACACCATATATTTT. This codes for CASSLKGGLGNTIYF.

This chain joins TRBV10-3 and TRBJ2-1; D gene ambiguous. The CDR3 is 13 amino acids. Germline lookup yields CDR1 ENHRY and CDR2 SYGVKD. Between the trimmed V and J ends, which lost 2 bases and 5 bases, there was a span of 7 bases. The CDR3 is CAISETGHNEQFF. DNA for the CDR3: TGTGCCATCAGTGAGACGGGTCACAATGAGCAGTTCTTC.

The rearrangement joins TRBV2 to TRBJ2-1; weak D call: TRBD2 (7 bases). The CDR3 contains 16 residues. Germline values: CDR1 SNHLY, CDR2 FYNNEI. V gave up 5 bases and J gave up 9 bases, with 23 bases separating them. CDR3 DNA: TGTGCCAGCAGTAAGCAGACCGGGACTAAAGGGGGTGAGCAGTTCTTC. Amino acids: CASSKQTGTKGGEQFF.

This clone was detected only once. The CDR3 reads CASRTGQWINYGYTF. The CDR3 bases are TGCGCCAGCAGAACGGGACAGTGGATAAACTATGGCTACACCTTC. This rearrangement joins TRBV10-2 to TRBJ1-2, with TRBD1 matching 7 bases. Trimming took 6 bases from V and 2 from J; bases not matched to a gene: 9. From germline, CDR1 is WSHSY and CDR2 SAAADI. The CDR3 loop spans 15 amino acids.

The rearrangement uses TRBV9 and TRBJ2-7, with 8 bases fitting TRBD1. The CDR3 sequence is 14 residues long. V lost 4 bases to trimming and J lost 4 bases; unmatched junction nucleotides: 7. Per the germline V gene, CDR1 is SGDLS and CDR2 is YYNGEE. The CDR3 sequence: CASSSTGGAYEQYF. For the CDR3, the DNA is TGTGCCAGCAGCTCTACAGGGGGTGCGTACGAGCAGTACTTC.

For the CDR3, the DNA is TGTGCCAGCAGCTTGAGGTTCAGCGATCAGCCCCAGCATTTT. The encoded protein is CASSLRFSDQPQHF. The chain is built from TRBV5-6 and TRBJ1-5; D is undetermined. CDR1 and CDR2 (germline): SGHDT, YYEEEE. The CDR3 consists of 14 residues. The V gene lost 1 base and the J gene lost 5 bases, with 10 bases spanning the gap. The full variable domain, in which reference TRBV5-6 and TRBJ1-5 provide the parts outside the CDR3, is DAGVTQSPTHLIKTRGQQVTLRCSPKSGHDTVSWYQQALGQGPQFIFQYYEEEERQRGNFPDRFSGHQFPNYSSELNVNALLLGDSALYLCASSLRFSDQPQHFGDGTRLSIL.